The 2 T cell receptor beta chains below come from one sample, sequenced in a study of blood T cell repertoires in COVID-19. The method was immunoSEQ multiplex PCR; TCRdb's version includes in-frame clones alone and lacks a portion of them. The repertoire holds tens of thousands of clones, with 87% as singletons. Material for sequencing was peripheral blood. The receptors originated from a man aged 50 to 59 with active COVID-19.

This clone has a single count. CDR3 sequence: CASSPMTMGGYNEQFF. The CDR3 DNA follows: TGTGCCAGCAGCCCCATGACTATGGGGGGTTACAATGAGCAGTTCTTC. The chain recombines TRBV7-3 with TRBJ2-1, with a tentative D call TRBD2 (6 bases). The germline gives CDR1 SGHTA, CDR2 FQGTGA. This CDR3 contains 16 residues. The germline V and J ends were trimmed by 5 bases and 4 bases, with 18 bases remaining between them.

This clone was seen once. In nucleotides, the CDR3 is TGTGCCAGCTCAGCAGAGACAGGTTCGAACACCGGGGAGCTGTTTTTT. Amino acids: CASSAETGSNTGELFF. The rearrangement joins TRBV18 to TRBJ2-2, with D perhaps TRBD1 (6 bases). V was clipped by 5 bases and J by 0 bases, with 13 bases between them. Germline V gene sequence: CDR1 KGHSH, CDR2 LQKENI. The CDR3 runs 16 residues.